This TCR beta chain was sequenced in a study of high-grade serous ovarian cancer treatment subgroups. Notes on the study in general: Different patients shared almost no repertoire; same-patient tumors shared about 0.1 to 0.79.

Tumor samples were taken before definitive surgery or chemotherapy. Per the germline V gene, CDR1 is LGHNA and CDR2 is YNFKEQ. V lost 0 bases and J 4 bases, leaving 7 bases between the germline ends. This CDR3 has 14 amino acids. Note on this clone: As yet, its antigen is unknown.

Profiling relied on immunoSEQ multiplex PCR, and the TCRdb table lists in-frame clones only, not all of them. This table has hundreds of clones, approximately 68% appearing once. Sequencing input: tumor tissue. The rearrangement joins TRBV4-2 to TRBJ2-1; D gene unclear. The sequence was collected from a human donor with high-grade serous ovarian cancer. The CDR3: CASSQDTVYNEQFF. In DNA, the CDR3 is TGTGCCAGCAGCCAAGATACGGTTTACAATGAGCAGTTCTTC.